This TCR beta chain was obtained from a study of PD-1 blockade in mismatch repair-deficient tumors. TCRs were sequenced from three patients responding to pembrolizumab. The repertoire was sequenced with immunoSEQ multiplex PCR; TCRdb's copy has only in-frame clones and lacks some. Of some 110,000 clones in the sample, about 74% were seen once. Germline CDR1 reads KGHSH; CDR2 reads LQKENI. The CDR3 is 21 residues long. With 2 bases clipped from V and 0 bases from J, the junction kept 19 bases outside the gene matches. The source is an adult with mismatch repair-deficient cancer. The sequences come from peripheral blood, collected just over 59 weeks after starting pembrolizumab. The chain combines TRBV18 with TRBJ1-5, with TRBD1 matching 7 bases. CDR3 DNA: TGTGCCAGCTCACCAAAAGGGGCTCGACAGGGCAGCGGTTATAGCAATCAGCCCCAGCATTTT. It yields the protein CASSPKGARQGSGYSNQPQHF.